The 21 T cell receptor beta chains listed next were all sequenced from one sample in a study of T cells in Graves' hyperthyroidism and ophthalmopathy. The source material, RNA transcripts, was used to amplify TCR beta CDR3 regions. An initial round of RT-PCR targeting the TCR CDR3 relied on the HTBI primer set. Via MiXCR, TCRdb re-called the multiplex PCR reads, giving one row per CDR3 protein. The sample has more than 300,000 distinct CDR3 sequences, 15% to 20% seen once. The specimen sequenced was blood. The receptors shown here come from a man aged 18-30 years with Graves' ophthalmopathy.

In this sample, this clonotype turned up many times. V and J are TRBV7-8 and TRBJ1-6; 10 bases map to TRBD1. Losses at the gene ends were 0 bases for V and 5 bases for J; bases not matched to a gene: 16. The CDR3 is 21 amino acids. CDR1 is SGHVS, CDR2 FQNEAQ, per germline. The CDR3 DNA follows: TGTGCCAGCAGCTTAGCGCCACCGGACAGGGGGGCCCAAGTGGATAATTCACCCCTCCACTTT. It encodes CASSLAPPDRGAQVDNSPLHF.

Ten or more counts support this clonotype. This chain uses TRBV6-1 with TRBJ1-2, with D possibly being TRBD1 (5 bases). V lost 2 bases to trimming and J lost 4 bases, with 8 bases between them. The CDR3 spans 13 residues. Germline-derived CDR1 and CDR2 are MNHNS and SASEGT. CDR3 sequence (DNA): TGTGCCAGCAGTGAATCAGGGAGCTATGGCTACACCTTC. Residues: CASSESGSYGYTF.

CDR3 in DNA: TGTGCCAGCAGCTCGACTAGCGGGGGTTCTCCCTACGAGCAGTACTTC. This gives the protein CASSSTSGGSPYEQYF. The chain has TRBV13 and TRBJ2-7; 12 nucleotides agree with TRBD2. CDR3 size: 16 residues. Germline trimming cut 4 bases from V and 2 bases from J; bases unmatched to any gene: 6. Germline assignment: CDR1 PRHDT and CDR2 FYEKMQ (reference sequence). The whole variable domain, filled in from reference TRBV13 and TRBJ2-7, reads AAGVIQSPRHLIKEKRETATLKCYPIPRHDTVYWYQQGPGQDPQFLISFYEKMQSDKGSIPDRFSAQQFSDYHSELNMSSLELGDSALYFCASSSTSGGSPYEQYFGPGTRLTVT.

The rearrangement links TRBV11-2 to TRBJ2-7; 10 bases line up with TRBD1. This CDR3 spans 13 amino acids. With 4 bases clipped from V and 6 bases from J, the junction kept 3 bases outside the gene matches. Germline loops: CDR1 SGHAT, CDR2 FQNNGV. The CDR3 spells CASSSTGGIEQYF. The DNA of the CDR3 is TGTGCCAGCAGCTCGACAGGGGGCATCGAGCAGTACTTC.

This clonotype was seen ten or more times. V usage is TRBV6-1 and J usage is TRBJ1-2, with D unresolved. The CDR3 is 12 amino acids. Trimming pared 0 bases from V and 7 bases from J, leaving 6 bases between. CDR1 and CDR2 from the germline V gene are MNHNS and SASEGT. Written as DNA, the CDR3 is TGTGCCAGCAGTGAAGCGCGGTTTGGCTACACCTTC. Translation gives CASSEARFGYTF.

This clonotype came up many times. The rearrangement joins TRBV12-3 or TRBV12-4 to TRBJ2-2; 8 positions match TRBD2. The CDR3 is 16 residues long. V shed 5 bases and J 7 bases; nucleotides not matched to a gene: 12. As DNA, the CDR3 is TGTGCCAGCAGTATACGGACAGCGGGGGTGATCGGGGAGCTGTTTTTT. It specifies CASSIRTAGVIGELFF.

This clonotype was seen only a few times. A much larger clone lies one base from this, so it may be a read error. The chain employs TRBV11-2 and TRBJ2-1; D is possibly TRBD2 (5 bases). The CDR3 loop spans 15 amino acids. Trimming took 3 bases from V and 7 from J, leaving 16 bases between them. Germline V lookup: CDR1 SGHAT, CDR2 FQNNGV. CDR3 DNA sequence: TGTGCCAGCAGCTTCCACTCCGGGGAAAATAATGAGCAGTTCTTC. This codes for CASSFHSGENNEQFF.

This clonotype was observed many times. The chain has TRBV6-1 and TRBJ2-7, with 8 bases lining up with TRBD1. CDR3 length: 16 amino acids. The ends lost 2 bases at V and 1 base at J; junction bases unmatched: 7. Per germline, CDR1 MNHNS and CDR2 SASEGT. The CDR3 reads CASSELVQGASYEQYF. The CDR3 bases are TGTGCCAGCAGTGAACTCGTCCAGGGGGCTTCCTACGAGCAGTACTTC.

This sequence joins TRBV4-2 and TRBJ1-1; D call uncertain. Trimming cost V 4 bases and J 6 bases, with 15 bases left between them. The V gene's germline CDR1 is LGHNA and CDR2 YNFKEQ. The CDR3 length is 14 residues. CDR3 DNA: TGTGCCAGCAGCCCCACTGGCGACGAATCTGAAGCTTTCTTT. The encoded protein is CASSPTGDESEAFF.

The J gene is TRBJ2-3, the V gene TRBV4-1; the D gene could be TRBD1 or TRBD2 (6 bases each). Germline assignment: CDR1 MGHRA and CDR2 YSYEKL. This CDR3 comprises 17 residues. V was shortened by 0 bases and J by 4 bases, with 17 bases between the two germline ends. The CDR3 DNA reads as TGCGCCAGCAGCCAAGAGGGGGGCGTTGGGGGCGCAGATACGCAGTATTTT. Translation: CASSQEGGVGGADTQYF.

Notes on this clonotype: An end of the junction differs from the germline gene, which may be a read error. The J gene is TRBJ2-5, the V gene TRBV5-1; D not resolved. The germline CDR1 and CDR2 sequences are SGHRS and YFSETQ. The CDR3 runs 13 residues. Here the CDR3 DNA reads TGTGCCAGCAGCGTAGAGGTATCGGAGACCCAGTACTTC. Protein product: CASSVEVSETQYF.

This clonotype was found many times. This rearrangement joins TRBV11-2 to TRBJ2-5; D is tentatively TRBD1 or TRBD2 (6 bases each). The CDR3 length is 17 residues. Trimming shortened V by 3 bases and J by 5 bases, and 22 bases separated the two germline ends. CDR1 is SGHAT and CDR2 is FQNNGV in the germline V gene. CDR3 sequence: CASSFQGSWGAGETQYF. The CDR3 DNA is TGTGCCAGCAGCTTCCAGGGGAGCTGGGGGGCGGGTGAGACCCAGTACTTC. The whole variable domain, remainder taken from reference TRBV11-2 and TRBJ2-5, is EAGVAQSPRYKIIEKRQSVAFWCNPISGHATLYWYQQILGQGPKLLIQFQNNGVVDDSQLPKDRFSAERLKGVDSTLKIQPAKLEDSAVYLCASSFQGSWGAGETQYFGPGTRLLVL.

The table lists this clonotype with many counts. The CDR3 reads CASSLGSSGGGTEAFF. The CDR3 bases are TGCGCCAGCAGCTTGGGCTCTTCGGGGGGAGGAACAGAAGCTTTCTTT. The chain carries TRBV5-1 and TRBJ1-1, with D possibly matching TRBD1 (5 bases). The CDR3 has 16 amino acids. Germline V gives CDR1 SGHRS, CDR2 YFSETQ. Trimming left V 0 bases short and J 8 bases short, with 20 bases between.

The chain combines TRBV12-3 or TRBV12-4 with TRBJ2-3; 9 bases agree with TRBD1. Germline trimming cut 5 bases from V and 4 bases from J; bases unmatched to any gene: 10. The CDR3 spans 16 residues. The CDR3 nucleotides read TGTGCCAGCAGTATACCACAGGGGGCGGAGGCAGATACGCAGTATTTT. Encoded protein: CASSIPQGAEADTQYF.

This sequence joins TRBV18 and TRBJ2-5; D unresolved. The J call is uncertain, as TRBJ2-1 better fits the DNA end. The CDR3 consists of 13 residues. The germline gives CDR1 KGHSH, CDR2 LQKENI. For the CDR3, the DNA is TGTGCCAGCTCTCCCGGACGGAAAGAGACCCAGTTCTTC. Translation gives CASSPGRKETQFF.

This clonotype was counted between two and nine times. A much bigger clone sits one base away, suggesting this may be a read error. The chain joins TRBV7-8 to TRBJ2-3; 9 nucleotides align to TRBD2. The ends lost 0 bases at V and 0 bases at J; junction bases unmatched: 4. The germline V gene encodes CDR1 SGHVS and CDR2 FQNEAQ. The CDR3 covers 17 residues. CDR3 in amino acids: CASSLAISGSSTDTQYF. DNA of the CDR3: TGTGCCAGCAGCTTAGCAATTAGCGGGAGTAGCACAGATACGCAGTATTTT.

In this sample, this clonotype turned up many times. The gene calls are TRBV6-5 and TRBJ2-7; D is unclear. CDR1 and CDR2 from the germline V gene are MNHEY and SVGAGI. Trimming stripped 0 bases from V and 6 bases from J, with 15 bases between. The CDR3 covers 15 residues. The CDR3 sequence: CASSYSGPSNGEQYF. In DNA, the CDR3 is TGTGCCAGCAGTTACTCAGGCCCCTCCAATGGCGAGCAGTACTTC.

This chain connects TRBV5-5 to TRBJ2-1; D may be TRBD2 (7 bases). Germline values: CDR1 SGHKS, CDR2 YYEKEE (reference sequence). The CDR3 consists of 16 residues. The V and J ends lost 2 bases and 6 bases respectively, with 18 bases between them. CDR3 amino acids: CASSLGGLAATNEQFF. CDR3 bases: TGTGCCAGCAGCTTAGGGGGGCTAGCGGCCACCAATGAGCAGTTCTTC.

The sample holds a few counts of this clonotype. The genes are TRBV7-6 and TRBJ2-2, with 9 bases that match TRBD2. Germline V gives CDR1 SGHVS, CDR2 FNYEAQ. The CDR3 loop spans 16 amino acids. Trimming took 2 bases from V and 3 from J; bases not matched to a gene: 4. CDR3 in amino acids: CASSLIAGGDTGELFF. The CDR3 DNA is TGTGCCAGCAGCTTAATTGCGGGGGGGGACACCGGGGAGCTGTTTTTT.

This clonotype appeared many times. The V call is TRBV20-1, the J call TRBJ1-1; TRBD1 might be the D (5 bases). The germline gives CDR1 DFQATT, CDR2 SNEGSKA (reference sequence). CDR3 length: 10 residues. CDR3 coding DNA: TGCAGGGGGGACGCCACTGAAGCTTTCTTT. Protein product: CRGDATEAFF.

There are many counts of this clonotype. This rearrangement joins TRBV6-1 to TRBJ2-7; TRBD2 matches at 7 bases. There are 14 residues in the CDR3. CDR1 and CDR2 from the germline V gene are MNHNS and SASEGT. Germline trimming cut 1 base from V and 3 bases from J; bases unmatched to any gene: 3. CDR3 sequence reads: CASSEGLADYEQYF. The DNA of the CDR3 is TGTGCCAGCAGTGAAGGGCTAGCGGACTACGAGCAGTACTTC.